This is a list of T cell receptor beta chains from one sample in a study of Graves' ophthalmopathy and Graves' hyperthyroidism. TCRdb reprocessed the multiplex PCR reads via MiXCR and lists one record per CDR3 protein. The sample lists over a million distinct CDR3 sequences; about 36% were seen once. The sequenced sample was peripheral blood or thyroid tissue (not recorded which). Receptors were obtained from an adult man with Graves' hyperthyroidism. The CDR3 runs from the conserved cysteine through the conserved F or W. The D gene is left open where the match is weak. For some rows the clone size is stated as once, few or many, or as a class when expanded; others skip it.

CDR3 protein: CASSLGQLFEQYF
CDR3 DNA: TGTGCCAGCAGTTTGGGACAGTTGTTCGAGCAGTACTTC
D gene: TRBD1
V gene: TRBV7-6
clone size: few
J gene: TRBJ2-7

CDR3 protein: CASSTPGQGEQYF
CDR3 DNA: TGTGCCAGCAGCACCCCGGGACAGGGAGAGCAGTACTTC
D gene: TRBD1
V gene: TRBV5-5
clone size: -
J gene: TRBJ2-7

CDR3 protein: CASSEERERGSGSSYEQYF
CDR3 DNA: TGTGCCAGCAGTGAAGAAAGGGAGAGGGGTAGCGGGTCCTCCTACGAGCAGTACTTC
D gene: TRBD2
V gene: TRBV25-1
clone size: many
J gene: TRBJ2-7

CDR3 protein: CASSLPGKETQYF
CDR3 DNA: TGTGCCAGCAGCTTACCGGGGAAAGAGACCCAGTACTTC
D gene: -
V gene: TRBV7-9
clone size: many
J gene: TRBJ2-5

CDR3 protein: CASSDVGGPQYF
CDR3 DNA: TGTGCCAGCAGTGACGTGGGGGGGCCGCAGTACTTC
D gene: -
V gene: TRBV2
clone size: -
J gene: TRBJ2-7

CDR3 protein: CASKQGYGYTF
CDR3 DNA: TGTGCCAGCAAGCAGGGCTATGGCTACACCTTC
D gene: -
V gene: TRBV6-5
clone size: many
J gene: TRBJ1-2

CDR3 protein: CASSLVGVPRSPLHF
CDR3 DNA: TGTGCCAGCAGCTTAGTTGGGGTCCCTCGATCACCCCTCCACTTT
D gene: -
V gene: TRBV7-8
clone size: -
J gene: TRBJ1-6

CDR3 protein: CASSGQGQNTEAFF
CDR3 DNA: TGTGCCAGCAGTGGACAGGGGCAGAACACTGAAGCTTTCTTT
D gene: TRBD1
V gene: TRBV2
clone size: few
J gene: TRBJ1-1

CDR3 protein: CAWSASSGSYSYEQYF
CDR3 DNA: TGTGCCTGGAGTGCGTCTAGCGGGAGCTACTCCTACGAGCAGTACTTC
D gene: TRBD2
V gene: TRBV30
clone size: -
J gene: TRBJ2-7

CDR3 protein: CASSGAPRTEAFF
CDR3 DNA: TGCGCCAGCAGTGGGGCACCCCGGACTGAAGCTTTCTTT
D gene: -
V gene: TRBV10-2
clone size: once
J gene: TRBJ1-1

CDR3 protein: CASVPAGYTGELFF
CDR3 DNA: TGTGCCAGCGTCCCAGCGGGATACACCGGGGAGCTGTTTTTT
D gene: TRBD2
V gene: TRBV7-2
clone size: many
J gene: TRBJ2-2

CDR3 protein: CALEGQNTGELFF
CDR3 DNA: TGTGCCCTAGAGGGGCAGAACACCGGGGAGCTGTTTTTT
D gene: -
V gene: TRBV12-3/TRBV12-4
clone size: -
J gene: TRBJ2-2

CDR3 protein: CATSSLRSEAFF
CDR3 DNA: TGTGCCACCAGCAGCTTACGGTCCGAAGCTTTCTTT
D gene: -
V gene: TRBV15
clone size: -
J gene: TRBJ1-1

CDR3 protein: CASSIATPNYGYTF
CDR3 DNA: TGTGCCAGTAGTATCGCCACTCCTAACTATGGCTACACCTTC
D gene: -
V gene: TRBV19
clone size: few
J gene: TRBJ1-2

CDR3 protein: CASSQDPFSQNYGYTF
CDR3 DNA: TGCGCCAGCAGCCAAGATCCGTTTTCACAGAACTATGGCTACACCTTC
D gene: -
V gene: TRBV4-3
clone size: many
J gene: TRBJ1-2

CDR3 protein: CAIRTGAGKVGELFF
CDR3 DNA: TGTGCCATCAGGACGGGAGCCGGGAAGGTCGGGGAGCTGTTTTTT
D gene: -
V gene: TRBV10-3
clone size: few
J gene: TRBJ2-2

CDR3 protein: CASSLIGGGVNTEAFF
CDR3 DNA: TGTGCCAGCAGCTTAATAGGGGGGGGGGTGAACACTGAAGCTTTCTTT
D gene: -
V gene: TRBV7-3
clone size: -
J gene: TRBJ1-1

CDR3 protein: CSAEAGGGETQYF
CDR3 DNA: TGCAGCGCAGAGGCGGGGGGCGGGGAGACCCAGTACTTC
D gene: TRBD2
V gene: TRBV29-1
clone size: -
J gene: TRBJ2-5

CDR3 protein: CASRDTGLAGGYEQYF
CDR3 DNA: TGTGCCAGCAGAGACACCGGACTAGCGGGAGGCTACGAGCAGTACTTC
D gene: TRBD2
V gene: TRBV6-5
clone size: few
J gene: TRBJ2-7

CDR3 protein: CSVHLGTGDHDEQYF
CDR3 DNA: TGCAGCGTTCACCTTGGGACAGGGGATCACGACGAGCAGTACTTC
D gene: TRBD1
V gene: TRBV29-1
clone size: -
J gene: TRBJ2-7

CDR3 protein: CSASGSGELFF
CDR3 DNA: TGCAGTGCTAGCGGGTCCGGGGAGCTGTTTTTT
D gene: -
V gene: TRBV20-1
clone size: -
J gene: TRBJ2-2

CDR3 protein: CASSPTSARSYEQYF
CDR3 DNA: TGTGCCAGCAGCCCCACTAGCGCCAGATCCTACGAGCAGTACTTC
D gene: TRBD2
V gene: TRBV7-2
clone size: many
J gene: TRBJ2-7

CDR3 protein: CASTWGTGNSPLHF
CDR3 DNA: TGTGCCAGCACCTGGGGGACAGGGAATTCACCCCTCCACTTT
D gene: TRBD1
V gene: TRBV6-6
clone size: few
J gene: TRBJ1-6

CDR3 protein: CSVGDKQGANTEAFF
CDR3 DNA: TGCAGCGTTGGAGATAAACAGGGGGCGAACACTGAAGCTTTCTTT
D gene: TRBD1
V gene: TRBV29-1
clone size: -
J gene: TRBJ1-1

CDR3 protein: CASSSPVGTGGEKLFF
CDR3 DNA: TGTGCCAGCAGTAGCCCCGTTGGGACAGGCGGGGAAAAACTGTTTTTT
D gene: TRBD1
V gene: TRBV12-3/TRBV12-4
clone size: few
J gene: TRBJ1-4

CDR3 protein: CASSTRQGPSYEQYF
CDR3 DNA: TGTGCCAGCAGCACCCGGCAGGGGCCATCCTACGAGCAGTACTTC
D gene: -
V gene: TRBV7-2
clone size: many
J gene: TRBJ2-7

CDR3 protein: CASSGTARETQYF
CDR3 DNA: TGTGCCAGCAGTGGGACAGCGCGGGAGACCCAGTACTTC
D gene: TRBD1
V gene: TRBV5-6
clone size: many
J gene: TRBJ2-5